Shown below are 8 T cell receptor beta chains from a single sample sequenced in a study of T cell repertoires in cytomegalovirus infection. These receptors are not linked to any known antigen. TCRdb re-derived calls from the reads in MiXCR, one entry per CDR3 protein. The data contain over 120,000 distinct CDR3 sequences, 32% of them singletons. Sequenced material: CD8+ T cells from cultured PBMCs, taken from culture after CMV antigen stimulation. All receptors derive from a human donor in good health (CMV status not recorded). Some clones in this sample may be carry-over from other donors' samples.

There are many counts of this clonotype. The rearrangement joins TRBV7-9 to TRBJ1-5, with a weak D call TRBD1 (5 bases). The CDR3 sequence is 12 residues long. Trimming took 4 bases from V and 7 from J, leaving 8 bases between them. Looked up from germline, CDR1 is SEHNR and CDR2 is FQNEAQ (reference sequence). The CDR3 sequence is CASSYGAQPQHF. The CDR3 DNA reads TGTGCCAGCAGCTACGGGGCACAGCCCCAGCATTTT.

The rearrangement uses TRBV5-6 and TRBJ2-7, with TRBD2 as a possible D gene (6 bases). Germline V gene sequence: CDR1 SGHDT, CDR2 YYEEEE. The CDR3 runs to 14 residues. V lost 2 bases, J lost 3 bases, and 12 bases lay in between. The CDR3 loop reads CASSFGGSGYEQYF. CDR3 bases: TGTGCCAGCAGCTTCGGAGGGAGTGGCTACGAGCAGTACTTC. The whole variable domain, remainder taken from reference TRBV5-6 and TRBJ2-7, is DAGVTQSPTHLIKTRGQQVTLRCSPKSGHDTVSWYQQALGQGPQFIFQYYEEEERQRGNFPDRFSGHQFPNYSSELNVNALLLGDSALYLCASSFGGSGYEQYFGPGTRLTVT.

This clonotype has just a few counts. The rearrangement joins TRBV7-2 to TRBJ2-7; no definite D call. Germline CDR1 and CDR2: SGHTA and FQGNSA. V was pared by 7 bases and J by 4 bases, with 11 bases between. This CDR3 region has 12 residues. CDR3 in amino acids: CASTLLGYEQYF. The CDR3 DNA reads as TGTGCCAGCACTTTGTTGGGGTACGAGCAGTACTTC.

This clonotype has only a few counts. The rearrangement uses TRBV27 and TRBJ2-3, with 11 bases aligning to TRBD2. V was clipped by 8 bases and J by 5 bases; unmatched bases: 9. CDR3 length: 15 amino acids. CDR1 is MNHEY and CDR2 is SMNVEV in the germline V gene (reference sequence). The CDR3 reads CASHSSGGRRDTQYF. The CDR3 DNA reads TGTGCCAGCCACTCTAGCGGGGGGAGAAGAGATACGCAGTATTTT.

This clonotype has only a few counts. The chain's CDR3 is CASSLGSGGPGNEQFF. In nucleotides, the CDR3 is TGTGCCAGCAGCTTAGGCTCGGGGGGGCCGGGGAATGAGCAGTTCTTC. The V and J genes are TRBV7-6 and TRBJ2-1, with 8 positions matching TRBD2. Germline assignment: CDR1 SGHVS and CDR2 FNYEAQ. After removal of 1 base from V and 7 bases from J, the junction contained 9 bases not matched to a gene. CDR3 length equals 16 residues.

A note on this clonotype: Being one base from a much bigger clone, this may be a read error. J is TRBJ2-3 and V is TRBV7-2; no reliable D call. CDR3 length: 15 residues. CDR1 is SGHTA and CDR2 is FQGNSA in the germline V gene. The CDR3 DNA reads TGTGCCAGCAGCTTAGGTACAAGCTTCACAGATACGCGGTATTTT. It specifies CASSLGTSFTDTRYF.

This clonotype appeared a single time. V is TRBV6-1 and J is TRBJ2-1; TRBD1 matches at 10 bases. With V trimmed by 5 bases and J by 5 bases, 6 bases remained unmatched. Germline V lookup: CDR1 MNHNS, CDR2 SASEGT. The CDR3 totals 15 residues. Here the CDR3 DNA reads TGTGCCAGCAGTTCGGGACAGGGGATCAACAATGAGCAGTTCTTC. Protein sequence: CASSSGQGINNEQFF.

The J gene is TRBJ2-1, the V gene TRBV15; 7 bases map to TRBD1. Germline trimming cut 3 bases from V and 0 bases from J; bases unmatched to any gene: 5. This CDR3 is 16 amino acids long. Germline loops: CDR1 LNHNV, CDR2 YYDKDF (reference sequence). In DNA form, the CDR3 reads TGTGCCACCAGCAGTGACAGGGACATCTCCTACAATGAGCAGTTCTTC. This encodes CATSSDRDISYNEQFF.